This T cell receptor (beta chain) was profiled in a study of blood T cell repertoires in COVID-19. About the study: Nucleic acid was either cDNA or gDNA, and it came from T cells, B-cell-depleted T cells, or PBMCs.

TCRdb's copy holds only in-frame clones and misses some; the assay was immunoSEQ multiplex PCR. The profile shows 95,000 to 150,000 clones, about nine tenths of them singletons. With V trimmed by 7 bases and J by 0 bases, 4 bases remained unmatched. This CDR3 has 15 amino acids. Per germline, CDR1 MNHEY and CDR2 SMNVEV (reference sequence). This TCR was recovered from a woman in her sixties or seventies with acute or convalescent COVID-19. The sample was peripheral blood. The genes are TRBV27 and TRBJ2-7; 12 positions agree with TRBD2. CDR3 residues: CASTRTSGDSYEQYF. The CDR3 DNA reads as TGTGCCAGCACCCGGACTAGCGGGGACTCCTACGAGCAGTACTTC.